A single TCR beta chain is shown here with its context. Its antigen remains undetermined. Per-nucleotide qualities are absent, and no much larger clonotype sits a single base away. Between about 2014 and 2017, the patients underwent resection in either Japan or China. Histologic diagnosis of each case was confirmed independently by two lung cancer pathologists on H&E slides. Premalignant or tumor cells were enriched for nucleic acid extraction by macro-dissection performed after pathologic assessment. FFPE tissue was used for DNA isolation with the AllPrep DNA/RNA FFPE Kit. This record belongs to a study of immune evolution from preneoplasia to lung adenocarcinoma (dated by TCRdb to about 2021). For the wider study: HLA loss of heterozygosity was seen in roughly 7%, 15% and 33% of AIS, MIA and ADC lesions, and in no AAH lesions. The study used immune gene expression, TCR sequencing and multiplex immunofluorescence to profile the immune contexture of lung adenocarcinoma precursors and invasive adenocarcinoma. Resected precursor lesions (AAH, AIS, MIA) and invasive adenocarcinomas were compared against paired morphologically normal lung tissue. The sample size was set by how many specimens were available, not by a prior power calculation. The immune data were integrated with whole exome sequencing and methylation data obtained from the same cohort of nodules. A total of around 50 patients with pulmonary nodules who underwent surgical resection were included in the overall cohort. TCR sequencing data came from 45 to 65 patients. According to the study, about 99 samples went through TCR sequencing. POLYSOLVER was used to infer Class I HLA alleles from exome data, and LOHHLA was used to detect allele-specific HLA loss.

TCR beta CDR3 regions were sequenced from DNA using the immunoSEQ hsTCRbeta Kit. As for the authors' bioinformatics: TCR sequencing data were analysed with the ImmunoSEQ Analyzer. T cell clonality was defined as 1 minus Pielou's evenness, calculated on productive rearrangements. T cell diversity was measured with the inverse Simpson index on productive templates. T cell density was TCR beta template counts normalized to usable DNA, estimated by amplifying and sequencing housekeeping genes. Two-sided Kruskal-Wallis tests were used to compare TCR metrics across histologic stages. In its TCRdb copy, this immuneACCESS table keeps in-frame sequences only and misses some clones. Where compared with another copy, unresolved V genes explain less than half of these, and the others have no known cause. Clone size and V and J calls were adopted from that table, with D and trimming inferred from the DNA. The sample profile shows 8,000 to 10,000 clones; approximately 90% of them were found once. Clones ranked in the top ten supply nearly 3% of the sample.

Including the terminal cysteine and phenylalanine, the CDR3 comprises 14 residues. Of all the DNA, just the CDR3 is kept, 42 bases in frame from base 1. CDR1 and CDR2, looked up from the germline V gene, are SQVTM and ANQGSEA. V and J are trimmed by 2 bases and 4 bases, and the gene matches miss 4 bases of the junction. Here is what the overall study found, with its caveats: Because all patients came from Japan and China, whether the findings apply to Western populations was uncertain. The findings rested on association rather than direct causation, and larger cohorts with long-term follow-up and longitudinal biopsies were considered necessary. Normal lung showed the highest clonality, whereas later-stage lesions appeared to have higher T cell density and diversity but lower clonality. T cell clonality was highest in KRAS-mutant nodules compared with EGFR-mutant or double wild-type lesions. Normal lung had the highest top T cell clone frequencies, which appeared to decline progressively from AAH through AIS, MIA and invasive adenocarcinoma.

The sample consisted of FFPE invasive lung adenocarcinoma tissue. Reading the label with the study, this specimen's cell subset or site is: frankly invasive lung adenocarcinoma (ADC). This sequence uses TRBV29-1 and TRBJ2-7, with 11 bases matching TRBD1. The sequence came from a person in their 70s with invasive lung adenocarcinoma. Some clones in this sample may be carry-over from other donors' samples. The CDR3 region reads CSVELGQGGYEQYF. The bases read TGCAGCGTTGAACTGGGACAGGGGGGGTACGAGCAGTACTTC.